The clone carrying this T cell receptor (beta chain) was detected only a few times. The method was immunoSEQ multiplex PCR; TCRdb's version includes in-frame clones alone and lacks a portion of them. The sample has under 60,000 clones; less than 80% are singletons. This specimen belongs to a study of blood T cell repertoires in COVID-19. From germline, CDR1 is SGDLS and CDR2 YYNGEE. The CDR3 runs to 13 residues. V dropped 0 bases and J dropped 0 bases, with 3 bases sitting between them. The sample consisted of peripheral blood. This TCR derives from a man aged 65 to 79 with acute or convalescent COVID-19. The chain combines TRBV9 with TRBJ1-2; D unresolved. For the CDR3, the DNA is TGTGCCAGCAGCGTAGATACTAACTATGGCTACACCTTC. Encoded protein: CASSVDTNYGYTF.